The 17 T cell receptor beta chains reported below all come from one sample, sequenced in a study of OX40 agonist ivuxolimab in advanced cancers. Method: immunoSEQ multiplex PCR; TCRdb's copy keeps in-frame clones and lacks some. This sample has about 80,000 clones; 70% to 90% occur once, and the top ten carry approximately 25%. The starting material was CD4+ or CD8+ T cells sorted from blood, obtained in a trial of the OX40 agonist ivuxolimab. These TCRs come from an adult with an advanced solid tumor such as melanoma, head and neck, liver or kidney cancer.

This chain links TRBV19 with TRBJ2-2; 8 positions match TRBD2. This CDR3 spans 15 amino acids. V lost 6 bases to trimming and J lost 5 bases; unmatched junction nucleotides: 8. Germline-derived CDR1 and CDR2 are LNHDA and SQIVND (reference sequence). The CDR3 bases are TGTGCCAGTAGACGACCGGGGGGGGAAACCGGGGAGCTGTTTTTT. The encoded protein is CASRRPGGETGELFF.

The chain's CDR3 is CASSNYIIGDIQYF. For the CDR3, the DNA is TGTGCCAGCAGCAACTATATTATTGGGGACATTCAGTACTTC. V is TRBV7-9 and J is TRBJ2-4, with D hard to call. With 5 bases removed from V and 8 bases from J, the gap between germline ends came to 16 bases. The CDR3 runs to 14 residues. CDR1 is SEHNR and CDR2 is FQNEAQ in the germline V gene (reference sequence).

CDR3 residues: CASSINKDTEAFF. The DNA of the CDR3 is TGTGCCAGTAGTATAAATAAAGACACTGAAGCTTTCTTT. The gene calls are TRBV19 and TRBJ1-1, with D unresolved. This CDR3 is 13 amino acids long. Germline V CDR1 and CDR2: LNHDA, SQIVND (reference sequence). The germline V and J ends were trimmed by 2 bases and 3 bases, with 7 bases remaining between them.

The chain carries TRBV14 and TRBJ2-4; tentative D call: TRBD2 (6 bases). Trimming removed 1 base from V and 1 base from J, with 11 bases in between. Per germline, CDR1 SGHDN and CDR2 FVKESK. The CDR3 runs 16 residues. The CDR3 is CASSQVGGEAKNIQYF. The CDR3 DNA sequence: TGTGCCAGCAGCCAAGTTGGAGGGGAGGCCAAAAACATTCAGTACTTC. The full variable domain, completed using reference TRBV14 and TRBJ2-4, is EAGVTQFPSHSVIEKGQTVTLRCDPISGHDNLYWYRRVMGKEIKFLLHFVKESKQDESGMPNNRFLAERTGGTYSTLKVQPAELEDSGVYFCASSQVGGEAKNIQYFGAGTRLSVL.

The count of this clone is one. The chain employs TRBV6-6 and TRBJ1-2; 8 bases align to TRBD1. V shed 4 bases and J 9 bases; nucleotides not matched to a gene: 4. In germline, CDR1 is MNHNY, CDR2 SVGAGI (reference sequence). The CDR3 covers 12 residues. The CDR3 DNA is TGTGCCAGCAGTTTCGACAGGGGAAGCTACACCTTC. Translating gives CASSFDRGSYTF.

V gene TRBV15 combines with J gene TRBJ2-7; a possible D gene is TRBD2 (6 bases). Germline V gene sequence: CDR1 LNHNV, CDR2 YYDKDF (reference sequence). Trimming cost V 3 bases and J 2 bases, with 17 bases left between them. This CDR3 contains 16 residues. In DNA form, the CDR3 reads TGTGCCACCAGCAGGTCTGGGAAGGGACTTACCTACGAGCAGTACTTC. It yields the protein CATSRSGKGLTYEQYF.

This rearrangement joins TRBV29-1 to TRBJ1-1; D is perhaps TRBD1 (5 bases). The germline V gene encodes CDR1 SQVTM and CDR2 ANQGSEA. Trimming removed 5 bases at V and 2 bases at J, with 15 bases between. CDR3 length: 14 residues. The CDR3: CSVWRQGLNTEAFF. CDR3 nucleotide sequence: TGCAGCGTTTGGCGCCAGGGTTTAAACACTGAAGCTTTCTTT.

The J gene is TRBJ2-2, the V gene TRBV30; tentatively, D is TRBD2 (6 bases). The CDR3 is made up of 13 amino acids. The germline V gene encodes CDR1 GTSNPN and CDR2 SVGIG (reference sequence). Trimming cost V 7 bases and J 2 bases, with 11 bases left between them. The CDR3 here is CAFTGRNTGELFF. The CDR3, as DNA: TGTGCCTTCACCGGGAGAAACACCGGGGAGCTGTTTTTT.

This clone has only one observation. The chain carries TRBV7-9 and TRBJ2-5; D may be TRBD2 (6 bases). The V end was cut by 4 bases, the J end by 5 bases, with 14 bases between. The CDR3 is 14 amino acids. Per the germline V gene, CDR1 is SEHNR and CDR2 is FQNEAQ (reference sequence). The CDR3 region has the DNA TGTGCCAGCAGCTACGGGGACTCTTGGGAGACCCAGTACTTC. This gives the protein CASSYGDSWETQYF. Complete variable domain (other parts from reference TRBV7-9 and TRBJ2-5): DTGVSQNPRHKITKRGQNVTFRCDPISEHNRLYWYRQTLGQGPEFLTYFQNEAQLEKSRLLSDRFSAERPKGSFSTLEIQRTEQGDSAMYLCASSYGDSWETQYFGPGTRLLVL.

The chain recombines TRBV6-1 with TRBJ1-4, with a weak D call TRBD1 (5 bases). Per the germline V gene, CDR1 is MNHNS and CDR2 is SASEGT. Trimming cost V 3 bases and J 8 bases, with 13 bases left between them. CDR3 length: 14 residues. The CDR3, as DNA: TGTGCCAGCAGTGAGGGGGGGAGGCGAGAAAAACTGTTTTTT. Its translation is CASSEGGRREKLFF.

The CDR3 DNA sequence: TGTGCCAGTAGTAACGGGTTCGACAATGAGCAGTTCTTC. It specifies CASSNGFDNEQFF. This rearrangement joins TRBV19 to TRBJ2-1, with D hard to call. This CDR3 is built from 13 residues. V shed 4 bases and J shed 5 bases, with 9 bases lying between them. From germline, CDR1 is LNHDA and CDR2 SQIVND (reference sequence).

In this sample, this clone turned up a few times. Other DNA variants within this sample encode the same CDR3. CDR3 loop: CASSLESSYNEQFF. For the CDR3, the DNA is TGTGCCAGCAGCTTGGAGAGCTCCTACAATGAGCAGTTCTTC. The V call is TRBV7-2, the J call TRBJ2-1; D unclear. Germline V gene lookup returns CDR1 SGHTA and CDR2 FQGNSA. The CDR3 totals 14 residues. V lost 3 bases, J lost 0 bases, and 6 bases lay in between.

This clone was detected a few times. The chain is built from TRBV27 and TRBJ1-6, with 7 bases identical to TRBD1. V shed 5 bases and J 10 bases; nucleotides not matched to a gene: 11. The germline CDR1 and CDR2 sequences are MNHEY and SMNVEV (reference sequence). The CDR3 runs 15 residues. In DNA, the CDR3 is TGTGCCAGCAGTGCAATCGACAGGGTCGGCTCACCCCTCCACTTT. As protein: CASSAIDRVGSPLHF.

The chain employs TRBV4-2 and TRBJ2-2; 8 positions match TRBD1. Per the germline V gene, CDR1 is LGHNA and CDR2 is YNFKEQ. Losses at the gene ends were 7 bases for V and 0 bases for J; bases not matched to a gene: 10. The CDR3 consists of 17 residues. The CDR3, as DNA: TGTGCCAGCACCTTGGATGGACAGGGCGCGAACACCGGGGAGCTGTTTTTT. It is translated as CASTLDGQGANTGELFF.

V usage is TRBV5-1 and J usage is TRBJ1-4; 11 bases fit TRBD1. Losses at the gene ends were 3 bases for V and 1 base for J; bases not matched to a gene: 2. Germline V lookup: CDR1 SGHRS, CDR2 YFSETQ. This CDR3 is built from 16 residues. The CDR3 sequence is CASSSGQGGTNEKLFF. Here the CDR3 DNA reads TGCGCCAGCAGCTCGGGACAGGGGGGAACTAATGAAAAACTGTTTTTT.

The V call is TRBV30, the J call TRBJ2-5; D is unresolved. The V and J ends lost 6 bases and 10 bases respectively, with 18 bases between them. The CDR3 has 12 amino acids. CDR1 GTSNPN and CDR2 SVGIG come from the germline V gene (reference sequence). For the CDR3, the DNA is TGTGCCTGTGGTATTGGGCCGCTTGTCCAGTACTTC. Amino acids: CACGIGPLVQYF.

This sequence joins TRBV10-3 and TRBJ2-3; D possibly uses TRBD1 or TRBD2 (5 bases each). V dropped 8 bases and J dropped 4 bases, with 22 bases sitting between them. The CDR3 contains 16 residues. CDR1 is ENHRY and CDR2 is SYGVKD in the germline V gene. CDR3 coding DNA: TGTGCCATCTCCCGAGGGGCTAGTCGAAACTCAGATACGCAGTATTTT. Protein: CAISRGASRNSDTQYF.